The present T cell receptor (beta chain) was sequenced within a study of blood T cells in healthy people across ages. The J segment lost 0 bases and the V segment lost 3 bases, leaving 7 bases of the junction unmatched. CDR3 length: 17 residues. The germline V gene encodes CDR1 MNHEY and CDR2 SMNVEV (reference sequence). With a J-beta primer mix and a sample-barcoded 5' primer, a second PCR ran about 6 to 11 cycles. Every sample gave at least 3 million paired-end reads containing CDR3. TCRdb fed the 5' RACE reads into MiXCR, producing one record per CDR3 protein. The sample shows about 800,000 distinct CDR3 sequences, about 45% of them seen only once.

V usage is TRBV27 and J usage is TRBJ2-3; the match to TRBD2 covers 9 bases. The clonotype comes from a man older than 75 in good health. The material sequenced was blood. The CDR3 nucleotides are TGTGCCAGCAGTTTTACCCTAGCGGGGCATAGCACAGATACGCAGTATTTT. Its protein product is CASSFTLAGHSTDTQYF.